A selection of T cell receptor beta chains follows, all from one sample in a study of blood T cell repertoires in COVID-19. The data were produced by immunoSEQ multiplex PCR, yet TCRdb's version contains in-frame clones alone and is incomplete. There are about 190,000 clones in the sample; around four fifths occur only once, and 2.5% to 3% lies in the top ten. Sequenced: peripheral blood. Source of these receptors: a woman aged 80 or over with active or convalescent COVID-19. Each CDR3 is given with its conserved first and last residue. Each record gives: D gene, CDR3 length, clone size, V gene, J gene, CDR3 DNA, CDR3 protein. A D gene is named only where the DNA matches it firmly. Size values are once, few and many counts, or a class for expanded clones, and some rows have none.

>-|14|-|TRBV15|TRBJ1-4
TGTGCCACCAGCAAAGGGGGGACTAGAGAAAAACTGTTTTTT
CATSKGGTREKLFF
>-|11|-|TRBV6-5|TRBJ1-2
TGTGCCAGCAGTCCCGGAGGAGGCTACACCTTC
CASSPGGGYTF
>-|11|once|TRBV19|TRBJ1-1
TGTGCCAGTAGGCGGAGTGGGGCAGCTTTCTTT
CASRRSGAAFF
>TRBD1|15|-|TRBV28|TRBJ1-6
TGTGCCAGCAGTTTATTGTCGGACAGGGATTCACCCCTCCACTTT
CASSLLSDRDSPLHF
>-|17|-|TRBV7-9|TRBJ2-2
TGTGCCAGCAGCCGCCCACGCGGCAGCCCCAGCACCGGGGAGCTGTTTTTT
CASSRPRGSPSTGELFF
>-|19|once|TRBV21-1|TRBJ2-3
TGTGCCAGCAGCAAAGCCCCCCCGGGAGCGGGTGCCGCGGGGGATACGCAGTATTTT
CASSKAPPGAGAAGDTQYF
>-|15|-|TRBV3-1/TRBV3-2|TRBJ1-2
TGTGCCAGCAGCCAATATTCTCTTTTGGGCAACGGCTACACCTTC
CASSQYSLLGNGYTF
>-|16|-|TRBV4-3|TRBJ2-1
TGCGCCAGCAGCCAAGATCGCGGGGGCCTGGGCAATGAGCAGTTCTTC
CASSQDRGGLGNEQFF
>-|14|many|TRBV6-5|TRBJ1-1
TGTGCCAGCAGCGCGCCCGTCCCGAACACTGAAGCTTTCTTT
CASSAPVPNTEAFF
>TRBD1|15|-|TRBV7-2|TRBJ1-4
TGTGCCAGCAGTAACAGGGGGATAACTAATGAAAAACTGTTTTTT
CASSNRGITNEKLFF
>-|14|-|TRBV10-3|TRBJ2-3
TGTGCCATCAGTGAGTCTCAGGGTGCAGATACGCAGTATTTT
CAISESQGADTQYF
>-|18|-|TRBV18|TRBJ2-4
TGTGCCAGCTCACGGACCCGGGAGGGGGCGCTTGCCAAAAACATTCAGTACTTC
CASSRTREGALAKNIQYF
>-|15|-|TRBV27|TRBJ2-6
TGTGCCAGCAGGCAGGGCCACTCTGGGGCCAACGTCCTGACTTTC
CASRQGHSGANVLTF